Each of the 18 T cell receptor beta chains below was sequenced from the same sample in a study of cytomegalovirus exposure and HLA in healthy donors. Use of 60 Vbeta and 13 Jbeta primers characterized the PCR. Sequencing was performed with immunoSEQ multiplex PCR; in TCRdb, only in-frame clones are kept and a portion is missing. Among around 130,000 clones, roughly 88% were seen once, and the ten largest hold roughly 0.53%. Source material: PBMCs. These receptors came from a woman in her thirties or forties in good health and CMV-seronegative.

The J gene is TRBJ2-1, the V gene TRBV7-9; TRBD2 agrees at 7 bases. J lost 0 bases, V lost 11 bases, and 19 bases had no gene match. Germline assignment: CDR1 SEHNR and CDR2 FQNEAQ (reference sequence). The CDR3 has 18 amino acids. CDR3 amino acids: CAGTKEHPGGSSYNEQFF. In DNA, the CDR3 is TGTGCCGGAACTAAGGAGCATCCCGGCGGGAGCTCCTACAATGAGCAGTTCTTC.

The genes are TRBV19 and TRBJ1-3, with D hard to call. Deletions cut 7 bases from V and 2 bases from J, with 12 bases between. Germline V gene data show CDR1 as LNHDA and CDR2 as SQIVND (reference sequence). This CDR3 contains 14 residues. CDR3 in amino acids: CASTSLGAGNTIYF. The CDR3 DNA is TGTGCCAGTACATCTCTCGGGGCTGGAAACACCATATATTTT.

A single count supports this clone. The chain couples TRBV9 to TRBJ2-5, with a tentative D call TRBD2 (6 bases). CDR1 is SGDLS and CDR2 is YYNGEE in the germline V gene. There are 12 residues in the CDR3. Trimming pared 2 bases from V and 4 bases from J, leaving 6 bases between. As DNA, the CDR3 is TGTGCCAGCAGCGTGGAGGGAGAGACCCAGTACTTC. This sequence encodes CASSVEGETQYF.

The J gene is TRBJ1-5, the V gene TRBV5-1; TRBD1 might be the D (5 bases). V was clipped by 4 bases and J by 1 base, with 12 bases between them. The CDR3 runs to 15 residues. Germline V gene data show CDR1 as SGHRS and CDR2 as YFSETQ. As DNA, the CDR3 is TGCGCCAGCAGCCCATCCCAGGGAAGCAATCAGCCCCAGCATTTT. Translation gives CASSPSQGSNQPQHF.

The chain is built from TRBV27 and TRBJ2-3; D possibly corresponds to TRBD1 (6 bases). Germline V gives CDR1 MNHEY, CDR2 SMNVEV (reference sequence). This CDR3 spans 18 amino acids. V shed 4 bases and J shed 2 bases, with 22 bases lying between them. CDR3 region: CASSSPRTAYNPTDTQYF. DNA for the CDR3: TGTGCCAGCAGTTCGCCTCGGACAGCCTACAACCCCACAGATACGCAGTATTTT.

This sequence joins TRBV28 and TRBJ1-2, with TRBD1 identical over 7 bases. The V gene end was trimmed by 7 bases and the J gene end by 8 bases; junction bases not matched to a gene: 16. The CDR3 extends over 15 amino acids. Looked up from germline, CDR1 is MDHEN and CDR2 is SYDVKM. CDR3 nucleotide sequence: TGTGCCAGCAACTTGGGACAGATCTTGTCGGAAGGCTACACCTTC. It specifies CASNLGQILSEGYTF.

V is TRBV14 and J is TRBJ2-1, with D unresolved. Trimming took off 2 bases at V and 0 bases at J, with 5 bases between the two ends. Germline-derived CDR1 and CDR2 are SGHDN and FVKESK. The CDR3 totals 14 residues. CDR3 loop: CASSQRSSYNEQFF. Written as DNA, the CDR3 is TGTGCCAGCAGCCAACGGAGCTCCTACAATGAGCAGTTCTTC.

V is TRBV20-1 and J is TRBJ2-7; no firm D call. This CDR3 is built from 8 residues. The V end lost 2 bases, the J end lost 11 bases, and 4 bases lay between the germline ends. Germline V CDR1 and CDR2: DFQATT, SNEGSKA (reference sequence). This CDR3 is CSARQKYF. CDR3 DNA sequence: TGCAGTGCTAGACAGAAGTACTTC.

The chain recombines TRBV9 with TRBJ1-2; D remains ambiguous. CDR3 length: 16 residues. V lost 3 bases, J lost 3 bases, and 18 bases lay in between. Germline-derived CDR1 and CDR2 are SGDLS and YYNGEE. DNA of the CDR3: TGTGCCAGCAGCGAAAAGGGAGGGTGGGATGACTATGGCTACACCTTC. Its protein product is CASSEKGGWDDYGYTF.

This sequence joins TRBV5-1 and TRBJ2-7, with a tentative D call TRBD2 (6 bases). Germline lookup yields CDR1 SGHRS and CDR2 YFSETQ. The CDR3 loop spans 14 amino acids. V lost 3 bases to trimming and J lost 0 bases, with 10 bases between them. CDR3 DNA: TGCGCCAGCAGCTCCGGGACTTACTCCTACGAGCAGTACTTC. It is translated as CASSSGTYSYEQYF. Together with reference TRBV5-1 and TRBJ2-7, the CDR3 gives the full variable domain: KAGVTQTPRYLIKTRGQQVTLSCSPISGHRSVSWYQQTPGQGLQFLFEYFSETQRNKGNFPGRFSGRQFSNSRSEMNVSTLELGDSALYLCASSSGTYSYEQYFGPGTRLTVT.

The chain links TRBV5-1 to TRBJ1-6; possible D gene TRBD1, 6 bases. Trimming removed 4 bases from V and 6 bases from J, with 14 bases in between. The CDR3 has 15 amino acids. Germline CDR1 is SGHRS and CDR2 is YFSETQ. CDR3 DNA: TGCGCCAGCAGCACCTCGGGACACAGTAATTCACCCCTCCACTTT. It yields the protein CASSTSGHSNSPLHF.

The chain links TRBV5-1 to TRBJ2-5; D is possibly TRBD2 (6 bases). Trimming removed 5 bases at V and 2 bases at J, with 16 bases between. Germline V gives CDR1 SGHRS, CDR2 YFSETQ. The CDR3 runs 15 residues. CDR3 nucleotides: TGCGCCAGCAGTGCGGCGGGAACCTCTCAAGAGACCCAGTACTTC. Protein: CASSAAGTSQETQYF.

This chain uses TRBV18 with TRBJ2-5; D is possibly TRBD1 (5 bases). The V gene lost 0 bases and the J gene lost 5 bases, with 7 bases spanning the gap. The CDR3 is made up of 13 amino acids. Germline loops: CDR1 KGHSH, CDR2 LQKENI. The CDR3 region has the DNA TGTGCCAGCTCACCACCGGGGCAGGAGACCCAGTACTTC. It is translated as CASSPPGQETQYF. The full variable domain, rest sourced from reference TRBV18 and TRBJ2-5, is NAGVMQNPRHLVRRRGQEARLRCSPMKGHSHVYWYRQLPEEGLKFMVYLQKENIIDESGMPKERFSAEFPKEGPSILRIQQVVRGDSAAYFCASSPPGQETQYFGPGTRLLVL.

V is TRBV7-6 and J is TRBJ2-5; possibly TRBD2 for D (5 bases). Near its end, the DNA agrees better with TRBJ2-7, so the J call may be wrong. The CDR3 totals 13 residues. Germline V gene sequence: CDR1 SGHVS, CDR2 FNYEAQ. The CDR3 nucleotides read TGTGCCAGCAGTACGGGGTTCTCCTACGAGCAGTACTTC. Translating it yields CASSTGFSYEQYF.

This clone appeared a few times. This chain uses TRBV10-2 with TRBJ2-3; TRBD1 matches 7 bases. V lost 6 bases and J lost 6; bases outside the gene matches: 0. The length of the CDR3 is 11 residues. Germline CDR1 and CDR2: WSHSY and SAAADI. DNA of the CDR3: TGCGCCAGCAGCAGGGGGGATACGCAGTATTTT. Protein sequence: CASSRGDTQYF.

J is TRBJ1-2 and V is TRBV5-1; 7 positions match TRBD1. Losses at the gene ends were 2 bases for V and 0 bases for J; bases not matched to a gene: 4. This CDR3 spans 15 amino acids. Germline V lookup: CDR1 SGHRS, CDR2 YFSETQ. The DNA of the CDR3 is TGCGCCAGCAGCTTTGGGGACAGCGCTAACTATGGCTACACCTTC. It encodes CASSFGDSANYGYTF. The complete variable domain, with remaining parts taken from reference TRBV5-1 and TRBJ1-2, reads KAGVTQTPRYLIKTRGQQVTLSCSPISGHRSVSWYQQTPGQGLQFLFEYFSETQRNKGNFPGRFSGRQFSNSRSEMNVSTLELGDSALYLCASSFGDSANYGYTFGSGTRLTVV.

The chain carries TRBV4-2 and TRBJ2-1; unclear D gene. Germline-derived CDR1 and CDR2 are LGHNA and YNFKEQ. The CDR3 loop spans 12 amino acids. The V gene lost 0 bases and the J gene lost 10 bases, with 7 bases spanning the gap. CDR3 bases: TGTGCCAGCAGCCAAGAACTCGGGGAGCAGTTCTTC. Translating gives CASSQELGEQFF.

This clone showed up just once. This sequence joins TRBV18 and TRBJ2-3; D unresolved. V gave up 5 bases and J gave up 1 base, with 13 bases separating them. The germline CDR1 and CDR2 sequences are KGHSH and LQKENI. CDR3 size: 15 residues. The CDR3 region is CASSFSELRTDTQYF. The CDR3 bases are TGTGCCAGCTCATTCTCTGAACTCCGCACAGATACGCAGTATTTT.